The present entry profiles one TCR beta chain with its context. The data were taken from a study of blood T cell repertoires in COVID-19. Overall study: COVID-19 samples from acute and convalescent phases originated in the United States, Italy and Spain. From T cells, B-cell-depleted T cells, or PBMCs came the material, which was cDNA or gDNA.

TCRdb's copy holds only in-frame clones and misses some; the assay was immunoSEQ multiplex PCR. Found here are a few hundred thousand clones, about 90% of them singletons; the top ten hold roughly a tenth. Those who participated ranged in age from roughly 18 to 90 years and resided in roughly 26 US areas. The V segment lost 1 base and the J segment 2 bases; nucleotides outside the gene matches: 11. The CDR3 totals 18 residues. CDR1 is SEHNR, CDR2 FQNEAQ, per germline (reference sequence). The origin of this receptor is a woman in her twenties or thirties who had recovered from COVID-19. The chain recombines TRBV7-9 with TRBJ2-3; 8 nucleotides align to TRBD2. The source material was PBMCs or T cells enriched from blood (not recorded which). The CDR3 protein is CASSLGYRVAGYTDTQYF. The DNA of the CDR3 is TGTGCCAGCAGCTTAGGTTATCGGGTAGCGGGGTACACAGATACGCAGTATTTT.